The 14 T cell receptor beta chains listed next were all sequenced from one sample in a study of T cell repertoires in cytomegalovirus infection. TCRdb called the reads again in MiXCR, with one record for every CDR3 protein. The top ten clones hold about 80% of a sample with tens of thousands of distinct CDR3 sequences, about 19% of them seen once. The antigens for these receptors are not known. The specimen was CD8+ T cells from cultured PBMCs, collected from culture after CMV antigen stimulation. Every receptor here comes from a human donor in good health (CMV status not recorded). Some clones in this sample may be carry-over from other donors' samples.

CDR3: CASSYAPYYGYTF. In DNA form, the CDR3 reads TGTGCCAGCAGTTATGCCCCCTACTATGGCTACACCTTC. The V gene is TRBV6-2 or TRBV6-3, the J gene TRBJ1-2; no firm D call. This CDR3 contains 13 residues. Per germline, CDR1 MNHEY and CDR2 SVGEGT. V dropped 3 bases and J dropped 3 bases, with 8 bases sitting between them.

This clonotype was counted a few times. V usage is TRBV28 and J usage is TRBJ1-1; possibly TRBD1 for D (6 bases). Germline CDR1 reads MDHEN; CDR2 reads SYDVKM. The CDR3 totals 16 residues. Trimming left V 3 bases short and J 0 bases short, with 14 bases between. The CDR3 region has the DNA TGTGCCAGCAGTTTCATTGCAGGGGTTGTGAACACTGAAGCTTTCTTT. Protein product: CASSFIAGVVNTEAFF.

This clonotype was counted at least ten times. This rearrangement joins TRBV11-2 to TRBJ1-1; D gene ambiguous. Trimming took 0 bases from V and 5 from J, leaving 13 bases between them. CDR1 is SGHAT and CDR2 is FQNNGV in the germline V gene. The length of the CDR3 is 15 residues. In nucleotides, the CDR3 is TGTGCCAGCAGCTTAGATAGGTCAGGAGGGACTGAAGCTTTCTTT. Translation: CASSLDRSGGTEAFF.

This chain links TRBV4-1 with TRBJ2-5; D may be TRBD1 or TRBD2 (6 bases each). With 0 bases removed from V and 5 bases from J, the gap between germline ends came to 13 bases. CDR1 and CDR2 (germline): MGHRA, YSYEKL. The CDR3 has 15 residues. The CDR3 region has the DNA TGCGCCAGCAGCCAAGAAGGGGGGTCAGGGGAGACCCAGTACTTC. This translates into CASSQEGGSGETQYF.

This clonotype has only a few counts. The chain employs TRBV12-3 or TRBV12-4 and TRBJ2-1, with 8 bases that match TRBD1. This CDR3 has 15 residues. V shed 5 bases, J shed 5 bases, and the junction held 8 bases outside the gene matches. The CDR3 protein is CASSARDRPNNEQFF. The CDR3 coding sequence is TGTGCCAGCAGTGCCCGGGACAGGCCGAACAATGAGCAGTTCTTC.

This clonotype showed up just a few times. The chain is built from TRBV6-6 and TRBJ2-1; TRBD2 aligns across 8 bases. Germline CDR1 reads MNHNY; CDR2 reads SVGAGI (reference sequence). Unmatched junction bases numbered 11, after V lost 5 bases and J lost 5 bases. This CDR3 spans 16 amino acids. CDR3 region: CASSDRRGGWDNEQFF. CDR3 in DNA: TGTGCCAGCAGTGACCGACGGGGGGGCTGGGACAATGAGCAGTTCTTC.

The sample holds a few counts of this clonotype. The chain carries TRBV7-9 and TRBJ2-5; D may match TRBD1 or TRBD2 (5 bases each). Trimming removed 3 bases at V and 5 bases at J, with 13 bases between. Germline V lookup: CDR1 SEHNR, CDR2 FQNEAQ (reference sequence). This CDR3 has 14 amino acids. For the CDR3, the DNA is TGTGCCAGCAGCTTTAGCGCAGGGATGGAGACCCAGTACTTC. It translates to CASSFSAGMETQYF.

The chain uses TRBV7-9 and TRBJ2-1; D remains ambiguous. The germline gives CDR1 SEHNR, CDR2 FQNEAQ (reference sequence). The CDR3 has 12 residues. With 2 bases removed from V and 8 bases from J, the gap between germline ends came to 7 bases. The CDR3 bases are TGTGCCAGCAGCTTACTGATCCATGAGCAGTTCTTC. Translated, it gives CASSLLIHEQFF.

The V and J genes are TRBV7-6 and TRBJ1-2, with TRBD1 matching 7 bases. CDR3 length equals 12 residues. Trimming cost V 10 bases and J 2 bases; bases outside gene matches: 4. The germline CDR1 and CDR2 sequences are SGHVS and FNYEAQ. CDR3 amino acids: CATMTGNYGYTF. The CDR3 DNA is TGTGCCACGATGACAGGGAACTATGGCTACACCTTC. The entire variable domain, with the rest obtained from reference TRBV7-6 and TRBJ1-2, is as follows: GAGVSQSPRYKVTKRGQDVALRCDPISGHVSLYWYRQALGQGPEFLTYFNYEAQQDKSGLPNDRFSAERPEGSISTLTIQRTEQRDSAMYRCATMTGNYGYTFGSGTRLTVV.

The V and J genes are TRBV7-9 and TRBJ2-7; D may be TRBD1 or TRBD2 (5 bases each). Germline CDR1 SEHNR, CDR2 FQNEAQ (reference sequence). With 2 bases removed from V and 3 bases from J, the gap between germline ends came to 14 bases. The CDR3 spans 15 residues. In nucleotides, the CDR3 is TGTGCCAGCAGCTTACCGCCGGGACGGATCTACGAGCAGTACTTC. It translates to CASSLPPGRIYEQYF.

J is TRBJ1-6 and V is TRBV7-2, with D perhaps matching TRBD1 (6 bases). The CDR3 is 14 amino acids. Per germline, CDR1 SGHTA and CDR2 FQGNSA. The germline V and J ends were trimmed by 4 bases and 4 bases, with 8 bases remaining between them. As DNA, the CDR3 is TGTGCCAGCAGCTGGACAGAATATAATTCACCCCTCCACTTT. Amino acid sequence: CASSWTEYNSPLHF.

The rearrangement joins TRBV7-8 to TRBJ1-2; 8 bases fit TRBD1. CDR3 length equals 13 residues. J lost 5 bases, V lost 1 base, and 0 bases had no gene match. Looked up from germline, CDR1 is SGHVS and CDR2 is FQNEAQ. DNA of the CDR3: TGTGCCAGCAGCTTAGGGACAGGGTATGGCTACACCTTC. Its translation: CASSLGTGYGYTF.

This clonotype was observed a handful of times. The chain couples TRBV12-3 or TRBV12-4 to TRBJ1-5; maybe TRBD1 (6 bases). This CDR3 is built from 15 residues. The ends were cut back, 6 bases at V and 5 bases at J, with 17 bases in the middle. CDR3 amino acids: CASSLKRGHDQPQHF. CDR3 DNA: TGTGCCAGCAGCCTCAAACGGGGGCACGATCAGCCCCAGCATTTT.

This clonotype has more than one count but fewer than ten. DNA of the CDR3: TGTGCCAGCAGCTTAACTTTAGGCGAGTATGGCTACACCTTC. Its translation: CASSLTLGEYGYTF. The J gene is TRBJ1-2, the V gene TRBV7-9; D remains unclear. CDR3 length: 14 amino acids. Trimming stripped 2 bases from V and 5 bases from J, with 12 bases between. Germline CDR1 is SEHNR and CDR2 is FQNEAQ (reference sequence).